This TCR beta chain was sequenced during a study of OX40 agonist ivuxolimab in advanced cancers. With respect to the entire study: The costimulatory receptor OX40 (CD134) was targeted by ivuxolimab, a fully human IgG2 agonistic monoclonal antibody. The purpose of peripheral TCRbeta sequencing was to test whether ivuxolimab changed TCR sequence diversity and led to clonal T-cell expansion. The paper covers the monotherapy dose-escalation part of the phase I ivuxolimab trial, which included N = 52 patients. Among the approximately 50 dose-escalation patients, about 20 had hepatocellular carcinoma, around 15 melanoma, 9 renal cell carcinoma and 9 head and neck cancer. Intravenous ivuxolimab was administered to patients every 2 weeks at six dose levels: 0.01, 0.1, 0.3, 1.5, 3 and 10 mg/kg. In the dose-escalation cohort, around four fifths of patients were male, and the mean age was approximately 60 years, with a range of roughly 20 to 85. Prior anti-PD-1, anti-PD-L1 or anti-CTLA-4 therapy was permitted, and 35% to 40% of dose-escalation patients had received checkpoint inhibitors. Partial responses occurred in three dose-escalation patients, of whom one had hepatocellular carcinoma and two had cutaneous melanoma. Study-wide findings and limitations: Which antigens the clonally expanded peripheral T cells were specific for was not determined. Low levels of normalized T-cell clonal expansion were also seen in some nonresponding patients. After ivuxolimab, more expanded clones were found on average in CD8+ T cells than in CD4+ T cells. At doses of 0.1 to 3.0 mg/kg, clonal expansion of both CD4+ and CD8+ T cells in blood was seen between baseline and week 6. Partial responders in the 0.1-3.0 mg/kg groups had among the lowest normalized peripheral clonal expansion, especially among CD8+ T cells.

Comments on this clone: Its antigen target is currently unknown. There are no base qualities to consult, and no much larger clone falls within one base.

Genomic DNA was isolated from the sorted cells so that the TCRbeta CDR3 region could be sequenced. The immunoSEQ Assay was used for sequencing of TCRbeta CDR3 regions. What TCRdb holds here is the immuneACCESS table cut down to in-frame rearrangements. Part of the clones is not present; checked against another copy, under half of the missing clones reflect an unresolved V gene, and the others are unexplained. The table for this sample lists some 49,000 clones; 75% to 80% of them were counted only once. Roughly 7.3% of the sample is taken by the ten largest. The trial excluded patients who had a history of autoimmune disease or were on systemic immunosuppression. Peripheral blood for TCR sequencing was collected from all dose cohorts at baseline, on cycle 4 day 1, and on cycle 7 day 1. The samples were drawn from a first-in-human, open-label, multicenter phase I dose-escalation trial of ivuxolimab. The trial enrolled adults with locally advanced or metastatic head and neck squamous cell, hepatocellular, melanoma or renal cell carcinoma. Before TCR sequencing, CD4+ T cells and CD8+ T cells were sorted from peripheral blood as separate populations.

The junction shows trimming of 4 bases on V and 8 bases on J, plus 11 bases between the germline ends. The CDR3 contains 13 residues, cysteine and phenylalanine counted. This entry keeps only the CDR3 DNA: 39 bases, framed from base 1. CDR1 and CDR2 were assigned from the germline V gene as SNHLY and FYNNEI. This specimen was CD4+ or CD8+ T cells sorted from blood, taken in a trial of the OX40 agonist ivuxolimab. The chain is assembled from TRBV2 and TRBJ1-4; the best D guess is TRBD1, with 5 bases matching. This sequence originates from an adult with an advanced solid tumor such as melanoma, head and neck, liver or kidney cancer. The CDR3 amino acid sequence is: CASSGGQGEKLFF. The DNA sequence reads TGTGCCAGCAGTGGTGGACAAGGGGAAAAACTGTTTTTT. When the CDR3 is completed using the reference TRBV2 and TRBJ1-4 genes on either side, the full variable domain is EPEVTQTPSHQVTQMGQEVILRCVPISNHLYFYWYRQILGQKVEFLVSFYNNEISEKSEIFDDQFSVERPDGSNFTLKIRSTKLEDSAMYFCASSGGQGEKLFFGSGTQLSVL.